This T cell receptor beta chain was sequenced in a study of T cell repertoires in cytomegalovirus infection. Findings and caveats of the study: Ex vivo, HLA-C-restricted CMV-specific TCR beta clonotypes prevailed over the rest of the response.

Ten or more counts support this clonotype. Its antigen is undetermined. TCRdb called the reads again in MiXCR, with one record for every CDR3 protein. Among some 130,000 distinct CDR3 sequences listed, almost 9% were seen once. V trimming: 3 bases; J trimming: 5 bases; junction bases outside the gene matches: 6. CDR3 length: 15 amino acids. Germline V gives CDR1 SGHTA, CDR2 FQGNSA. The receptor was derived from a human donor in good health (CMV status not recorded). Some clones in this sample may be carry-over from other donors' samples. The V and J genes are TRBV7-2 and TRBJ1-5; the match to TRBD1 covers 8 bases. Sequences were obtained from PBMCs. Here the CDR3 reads CASSFGDRPHQPQHF. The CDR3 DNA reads TGTGCCAGCAGCTTCGGGGACAGGCCCCATCAGCCCCAGCATTTT.